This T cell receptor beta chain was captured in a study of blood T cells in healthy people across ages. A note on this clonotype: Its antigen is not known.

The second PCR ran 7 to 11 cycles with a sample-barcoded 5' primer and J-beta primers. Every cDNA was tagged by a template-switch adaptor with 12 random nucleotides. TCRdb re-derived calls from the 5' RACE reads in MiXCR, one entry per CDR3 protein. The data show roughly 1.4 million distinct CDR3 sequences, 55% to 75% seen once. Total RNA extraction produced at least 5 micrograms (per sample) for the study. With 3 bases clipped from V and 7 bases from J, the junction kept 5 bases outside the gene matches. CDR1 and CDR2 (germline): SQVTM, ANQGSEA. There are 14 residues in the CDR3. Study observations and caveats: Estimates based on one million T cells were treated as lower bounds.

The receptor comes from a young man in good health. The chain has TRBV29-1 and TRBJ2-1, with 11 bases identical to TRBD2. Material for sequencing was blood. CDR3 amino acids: CSVEISGGGNEQFF. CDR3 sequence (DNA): TGCAGCGTTGAGATTAGCGGGGGGGGGAATGAGCAGTTCTTC.